These 5 T cell receptor beta chains were sequenced from one sample in a study of shared clonotypes between healthy human individuals. The repertoire was sequenced with immunoSEQ multiplex PCR; TCRdb's copy has only in-frame clones and lacks some. The sample has about 1 million clones, approximately 76% seen once. The sequencing input was memory CD4+ T cells sorted from blood. The subset here: CD45RA-negative fraction. Receptors originate from a man younger than 35 in good health.

The chain combines TRBV27 with TRBJ1-1, with D perhaps matching TRBD1 (5 bases). The CDR3 totals 13 residues. V was cut by 6 bases and J by 1 base, with 9 bases left in between. The V gene's germline CDR1 is MNHEY and CDR2 SMNVEV (reference sequence). The CDR3 bases are TGTGCCAGCAGATTAGGACAGAACACTGAAGCTTTCTTT. It codes for CASRLGQNTEAFF.

V and J are TRBV6-6 and TRBJ1-1; D ambiguous. The CDR3 has 14 amino acids. V dropped 6 bases and J dropped 2 bases, with 13 bases sitting between them. Germline V lookup: CDR1 MNHNY, CDR2 SVGAGI (reference sequence). The CDR3: CASRISGGNTEAFF. For the CDR3, the DNA is TGTGCCAGCAGAATTTCGGGTGGTAACACTGAAGCTTTCTTT.

As to this clone: Other DNA sequences in this sample translate to the same CDR3. The chain carries TRBV2 and TRBJ2-7; D not resolved. Trimming took off 4 bases at V and 3 bases at J, with 4 bases between the two ends. The CDR3 loop spans 11 amino acids. In germline, CDR1 is SNHLY, CDR2 FYNNEI. The CDR3: CASSVDYEQYF. The CDR3 DNA reads TGTGCCAGCAGTGTAGACTACGAGCAGTACTTC. The whole variable domain, filled in from reference TRBV2 and TRBJ2-7, reads EPEVTQTPSHQVTQMGQEVILRCVPISNHLYFYWYRQILGQKVEFLVSFYNNEISEKSEIFDDQFSVERPDGSNFTLKIRSTKLEDSAMYFCASSVDYEQYFGPGTRLTVT.

The J gene is TRBJ2-1, the V gene TRBV15, with 9 nucleotides matching TRBD2. CDR3 size: 15 residues. Per the germline V gene, CDR1 is LNHNV and CDR2 is YYDKDF (reference sequence). J gave up 5 bases and V 5 bases, and 7 bases lay outside the gene matches. CDR3 residues: CATSVGTSRNNEQFF. In DNA form, the CDR3 reads TGTGCCACCAGCGTCGGGACTAGCAGAAACAATGAGCAGTTCTTC.

V and J are TRBV5-1 and TRBJ2-7; either TRBD1 or TRBD2 may fit D (5 bases each). V was trimmed by 3 bases and J by 0 bases, leaving 10 bases between them. CDR1 SGHRS and CDR2 YFSETQ come from the germline V gene. The CDR3 totals 14 residues. The CDR3 spells CASSSAGTSYEQYF. The CDR3 DNA follows: TGCGCCAGCAGCTCTGCCGGGACCTCCTACGAGCAGTACTTC.